These T cell receptor beta chains were read from a single sample in a study of monozygotic twins with inflammatory bowel disease. With the 5' RACE reads reprocessed, TCRdb shows one record per CDR3 protein and no DNA. The sample data list about 330,000 distinct CDR3 sequences. Input material: blood. The receptor set was obtained from a human donor with ulcerative colitis or Crohn's disease, or a healthy co-twin of an affected twin (not recorded which). The CDR3 runs from the conserved cysteine through the conserved F or W. Each record gives: J gene, V gene, CDR3 protein.

TRBJ2-7 TRBV27 CASSFLAGAEGEQYF
TRBJ2-4 TRBV27 CASNTQGSGNIQYF
TRBJ1-1 TRBV24-1 CATSDPRDRNTEAFF
TRBJ2-7 TRBV4-1 CASSQLPGGEQYF
TRBJ2-1 TRBV20-1 CSARDQLAGETSYNEQFF
TRBJ2-7 TRBV12-3/TRBV12-4 CASSPRVDYEQYF
TRBJ2-5 TRBV14 CASSQSGTQYF
TRBJ2-2 TRBV20-1 CSARDRQGAGTGELFF
TRBJ2-1 TRBV3-1 CASSQDIDLTGGPQFF
TRBJ1-1 TRBV5-4 CASNLGTGAEAFF
TRBJ1-2 TRBV7-2 CASSPSRQGGYYGYTF
TRBJ2-2 TRBV7-3 CASTGTSGTGELFF
TRBJ2-5 TRBV5-1 CASSGGQGFGTQYF
TRBJ2-3 TRBV28 CASSSQTSGGFGTQYF
TRBJ2-3 TRBV7-6 CASSFSSVVQGSTDTQYF
TRBJ2-2 TRBV19 CASSGTGTVNTGELFF
TRBJ2-7 TRBV12-3/TRBV12-4 CASSGHRRTGAYEQYF
TRBJ2-1 TRBV6-4 CASSDSTAASNRFF
TRBJ1-2 TRBV5-4 CASSLAGTGTYGYTF
TRBJ1-5 TRBV20-1 CSATNRDVNQPQHF
TRBJ1-5 TRBV3-1 CASSPDWTSGTPQHF
TRBJ2-1 TRBV7-9 CASRGQGGNEQFF
TRBJ1-1 TRBV28 CASSSLERVTEAFF
TRBJ2-1 TRBV30 CAWGSGRASYNEQFF
TRBJ1-6 TRBV7-2 CASSLRITYNSPLHF
TRBJ2-4 TRBV20-1 CSAGDRGRPKNIQYF
TRBJ1-2 TRBV20-1 CSASSAGGGTYYGYTF
TRBJ1-3 TRBV12-5 CASGPGQGHTIYF
TRBJ2-6 TRBV5-1 CASSSRNGTAYSGANVLTF
TRBJ2-5 TRBV7-9 CASSPLERAETQYF
TRBJ2-3 TRBV29-1 CSVAPIENGASGRDTQYF
TRBJ2-3 TRBV12-3/TRBV12-4 CASSIGLASSTDTQYF
TRBJ2-7 TRBV27 CASSSNRDRSYEQYF
TRBJ1-5 TRBV7-9 CASSKTGGVSNQPQHF
TRBJ2-2 TRBV10-3 CAISREGGAYTGELFF
TRBJ2-5 TRBV21-1 CASSITRETQYF
TRBJ1-1 TRBV29-1 CSVTGQGNTEAFF
TRBJ1-5 TRBV5-1 CASRLTGYSNQPQHF
TRBJ1-2 TRBV20-1 CSARDSRDRKYGYTF
TRBJ2-7 TRBV6-1 CASSPLRTGGSYEQYF
TRBJ1-5 TRBV20-1 CSAEGTGGNQPQHF
TRBJ2-1 TRBV7-6 CASSLDRLAAIGNEQFF
TRBJ2-1 TRBV6-1 CASSESGTGLVKYNEQFF
TRBJ1-1 TRBV28 CASPPQGTLKLPLLPSFF
TRBJ2-5 TRBV28 CASRGSKETQYF